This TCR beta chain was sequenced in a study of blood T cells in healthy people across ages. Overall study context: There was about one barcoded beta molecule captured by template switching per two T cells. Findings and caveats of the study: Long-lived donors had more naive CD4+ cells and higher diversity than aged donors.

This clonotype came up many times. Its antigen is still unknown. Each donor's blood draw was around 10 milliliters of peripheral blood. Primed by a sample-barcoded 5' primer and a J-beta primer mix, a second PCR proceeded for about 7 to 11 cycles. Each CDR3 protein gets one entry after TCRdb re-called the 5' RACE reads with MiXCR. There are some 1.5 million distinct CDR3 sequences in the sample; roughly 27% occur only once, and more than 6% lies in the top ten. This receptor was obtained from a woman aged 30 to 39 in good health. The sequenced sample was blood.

CDR3 in amino acids: CSVEWANYGYTF. The CDR3 DNA reads TGCAGCGTTGAATGGGCCAACTATGGCTACACCTTC. The V call is TRBV29-1, the J call TRBJ1-2; no definite D call. The CDR3 is made up of 12 amino acids. CDR1 and CDR2 (germline): SQVTM, ANQGSEA. V shed 2 bases and J shed 2 bases, with 6 bases lying between them.